Listed below are T cell receptor beta chains from one sample, sequenced in a study of patients and donors after allogeneic stem cell transplantation. TCRdb reprocessed the RT-PCR reads via MiXCR and lists one record per CDR3 protein. The sample shows approximately 410,000 distinct CDR3 sequences, 16% of them seen only once. Sequenced: blood, either unsorted or a sorted T cell fraction (not recorded which). The receptors were sampled from a human donor who was either an allogeneic HSCT recipient or a stem cell or donor lymphocyte infusion donor (not recorded which). It is not recorded whose cells these are; they may come from a transplant donor. The conserved cysteine and the conserved F or W are not part of the CDR3 here. Each record gives: J gene, V gene, CDR3 protein.

J: TRBJ2-1; V: TRBV11-3; CDR3: ASSFRQGPYNEQF
J: TRBJ2-7; V: TRBV29-1; CDR3: SVPRPREDPYEQY
J: TRBJ2-7; V: TRBV20-1; CDR3: SARDQTPYEQY
J: TRBJ2-7; V: TRBV12-3/TRBV12-4; CDR3: ASAGTPDYEQY
J: TRBJ1-3; V: TRBV4-3; CDR3: ASSQGLVGNTIY
J: TRBJ1-2; V: TRBV20-1; CDR3: SARVRDSYGYT
J: TRBJ2-7; V: TRBV12-3/TRBV12-4; CDR3: ASSFAGISYEQY
J: TRBJ1-6; V: TRBV6-5; CDR3: ASSYAGQDNSPLH
J: TRBJ2-7; V: TRBV11-2; CDR3: ASSLGVLAGLWAYEQY
J: TRBJ2-7; V: TRBV20-1; CDR3: SARVRRGRAPEQY
J: TRBJ2-7; V: TRBV29-1; CDR3: SVETAYEQY
J: TRBJ1-6; V: TRBV4-3; CDR3: ASSLRTGNNSPLH
J: TRBJ1-6; V: TRBV3-1; CDR3: ASSQEWSGSPLH
J: TRBJ1-5; V: TRBV10-3; CDR3: AISESGRDHQPQH
J: TRBJ2-2; V: TRBV12-3/TRBV12-4; CDR3: ASRLTPGELF
J: TRBJ1-6; V: TRBV5-1; CDR3: ASTGGYNSPLH
J: TRBJ2-4; V: TRBV2; CDR3: ASMAYPGKNIQY
J: TRBJ1-1; V: TRBV12-3/TRBV12-4; CDR3: ASSLFGGEGTEAF
J: TRBJ2-7; V: TRBV29-1; CDR3: SVGQDYEQY
J: TRBJ2-4; V: TRBV2; CDR3: ASSGETLAGGSKNIQY
J: TRBJ2-3; V: TRBV6-5; CDR3: ASSYVGGSTDTQY
J: TRBJ2-3; V: TRBV7-9; CDR3: ASSLALSGSTDTQY
J: TRBJ2-7; V: TRBV12-5; CDR3: ASGTGPPYEQY
J: TRBJ1-4; V: TRBV11-2; CDR3: ASSFTHGGWNEKLF
J: TRBJ1-1; V: TRBV24-1; CDR3: ATSDYRGGNTEAF
J: TRBJ2-3; V: TRBV9; CDR3: ASSGVGGPDTQY
J: TRBJ1-6; V: TRBV5-5; CDR3: ASSLSEGTGYSPLH
J: TRBJ2-7; V: TRBV7-8; CDR3: ASSDPGTGIGEQY
J: TRBJ1-1; V: TRBV5-6; CDR3: ASSPGQGPTEAF
J: TRBJ2-5; V: TRBV7-8; CDR3: ASSLAGKYQETQY
J: TRBJ1-5; V: TRBV7-9; CDR3: ASSARTGDPNQPQH
J: TRBJ1-6; V: TRBV6-1; CDR3: ASSRRGQRSSYNSPLH
J: TRBJ2-7; V: TRBV2; CDR3: ASSRTSGRYEQY
J: TRBJ1-1; V: TRBV12-3/TRBV12-4; CDR3: ASTLGTLNTEAF
J: TRBJ2-7; V: TRBV5-1; CDR3: ASKGSGPYEQY
J: TRBJ1-1; V: TRBV29-1; CDR3: SVEDQRGLDTEAF
J: TRBJ2-7; V: TRBV29-1; CDR3: SVARDTYYEQY
J: TRBJ2-1; V: TRBV27; CDR3: ASSLIGGVGF
J: TRBJ2-7; V: TRBV2; CDR3: ASSAAKGRHEQY
J: TRBJ2-3; V: TRBV20-1; CDR3: SANRLAVSTDTQY
J: TRBJ2-1; V: TRBV11-3; CDR3: ASSFRDRDHNEQF
J: TRBJ1-5; V: TRBV12-3/TRBV12-4; CDR3: ASSLTGGNQPQH
J: TRBJ2-3; V: TRBV12-3/TRBV12-4; CDR3: ASSYGGGATDTQY
J: TRBJ2-1; V: TRBV2; CDR3: ASSPTASSYNEQF
J: TRBJ1-2; V: TRBV18; CDR3: ASSPGQVGNYGYT
J: TRBJ2-3; V: TRBV20-1; CDR3: SAQRFSGRAGADTQY
J: TRBJ2-7; V: TRBV7-2; CDR3: ASSFRGYYEQY
J: TRBJ2-7; V: TRBV29-1; CDR3: SVRDTPYEQY
J: TRBJ1-1; V: TRBV12-3/TRBV12-4; CDR3: ASSFRRRGANTEAF
J: TRBJ2-7; V: TRBV9; CDR3: ASSVDGASYEQY
J: TRBJ1-5; V: TRBV4-1; CDR3: ASSGGLFQPQH